One and the same sample provided the 4 T cell receptor beta chains below, sequenced in a study of spatial heterogeneity in lung cancer. One entry per CDR3 protein, called by TCRdb with MiXCR from the 5' RACE reads. Of about 45,000 distinct CDR3 sequences in the sample, approximately 15% were seen once. Time point in this sample: sample taken at primary tumor resection. The sequences come from PBMCs, collected at surgery. These receptors were collected from a male donor with early-stage non-small cell lung cancer.

This chain links TRBV4-2 with TRBJ1-2, with 11 nucleotides matching TRBD1. Germline V gene sequence: CDR1 LGHNA, CDR2 YNFKEQ. Losses at the gene ends were 4 bases for V and 6 bases for J; bases not matched to a gene: 7. The CDR3 consists of 15 residues. The CDR3 spells CASSLGTGGKHGYTF. CDR3 nucleotides: TGTGCCAGCAGCCTCGGGACAGGGGGAAAGCATGGCTACACCTTC.

This clonotype occurred a few times. This chain joins TRBV7-9 and TRBJ2-3, with TRBD2 identical over 7 bases. Germline CDR1 is SEHNR and CDR2 is FQNEAQ (reference sequence). Unmatched junction bases numbered 2, after V lost 0 bases and J lost 2 bases. The CDR3 runs 15 residues. CDR3 nucleotides: TGTGCCAGCAGCTTAGCGGGACTACCCACAGATACGCAGTATTTT. It codes for CASSLAGLPTDTQYF.

The chain joins TRBV20-1 to TRBJ2-7; 9 nucleotides agree with TRBD2. Germline V gene data show CDR1 as DFQATT and CDR2 as SNEGSKA (reference sequence). This CDR3 spans 15 amino acids. Germline trimming cut 3 bases from V and 4 bases from J; bases unmatched to any gene: 10. The CDR3 is CSASRVREGHYEQYF. In DNA form, the CDR3 reads TGCAGTGCTAGCCGAGTGCGGGAGGGCCATTACGAGCAGTACTTC.

This clonotype has just a few counts. The chain combines TRBV4-2 with TRBJ2-3; TRBD2 aligns across 7 bases. J gave up 2 bases and V 0 bases, and 5 bases lay outside the gene matches. Germline CDR1 LGHNA, CDR2 YNFKEQ. The CDR3 is made up of 16 amino acids. In DNA, the CDR3 is TGTGCCAGCAGCCAAGATAGCGGGCCTTTCACAGATACGCAGTATTTT. Encoded protein: CASSQDSGPFTDTQYF.